This T cell receptor beta chain stems from a study of T cell repertoires in cytomegalovirus infection (dated by TCRdb to between 2019 and 2020). General notes on the study: Recently identified HLA-C-restricted CMV epitopes, whose presentation resists viral immunomodulation, were targeted by peptide stimulations together with well-studied HLA-B-restricted epitopes. Donor HLA type was relevant to the analysis, as public TCR beta signatures indicated carriage of CMV infection together with the matching HLA type.

A note on this clonotype: Its specific antigen is unknown. Base qualities are not recorded, but no much larger clone differs from it by a single base.

CDR1 and CDR2 are read off the germline V gene as MDHEN and SYDVKM. The CDR3 goes from the cysteine to the phenylalanine over 15 residues. The CDR3 DNA has 45 bases and is translated from base 1. V is reduced by 6 bases and J by 0 bases, leaving a spacing of 14 bases between them. The sample's treatment or condition label, decoded: in vitro stimulation with specific CMV peptide epitopes to enrich CMV-specific T cells. Sequencing was carried out with an Illumina HiSeq 1500. TCRdb's own reprocessing of the public reads used fastp at Q25 and MiXCR and kept productive beta chains. Each CDR3 protein gets just one entry, which takes the most common genes and DNA from the rows behind it. This sample lists approximately 390,000 distinct CDR3 sequences; nearly 35% were detected once. Of the sample, approximately 15% falls within the top ten clones. What the authors observed across the whole study: In the ex vivo response, HLA-C-restricted CMV-specific TCR beta clonotypes were dominant, and in two of eight donors the single most frequent clonotype came from this HLA-C-restricted group. In both this cohort and an independent approximately 350-donor cohort, the cumulative frequency of public TCR beta family members distinguished carriers of CMV infection plus the relevant HLA type.

The sequence links TRBV28 to TRBJ1-1, with an unclear D gene assignment. The specimen comprised cultured PBMCs, sampled from culture after CMV antigen stimulation. This TCR derives from a human donor in good health (CMV status not recorded). Some clones in this sample may be carry-over from other donors' samples. The CDR3 region reads CASSPPRWMNTEAFF. The bases are TGTGCCAGCAGCCCACCCAGGTGGATGAACACTGAAGCTTTCTTT.